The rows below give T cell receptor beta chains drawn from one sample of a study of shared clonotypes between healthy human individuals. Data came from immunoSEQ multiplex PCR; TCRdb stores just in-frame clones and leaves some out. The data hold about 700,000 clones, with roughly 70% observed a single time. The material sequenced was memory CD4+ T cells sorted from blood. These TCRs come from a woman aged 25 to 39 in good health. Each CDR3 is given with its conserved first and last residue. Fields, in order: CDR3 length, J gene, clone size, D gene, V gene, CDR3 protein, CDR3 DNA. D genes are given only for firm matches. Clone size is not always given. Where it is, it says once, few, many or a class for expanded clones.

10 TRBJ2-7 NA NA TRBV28 CASSLTEQYF TGTGCCAGCAGTTTGACCGAGCAGTACTTC
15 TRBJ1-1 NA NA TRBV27 CASSGGGAGRSEAFF TGTGCCAGCAGTGGGGGAGGTGCAGGGAGGTCTGAAGCTTTCTTT
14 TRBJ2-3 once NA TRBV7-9 CASSLETGFDTQYF TGTGCCAGCAGCTTAGAGACGGGGTTTGATACGCAGTATTTT
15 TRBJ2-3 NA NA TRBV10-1 CASSEWFLGTDTQYF TGCGCCAGCAGTGAGTGGTTTTTGGGCACAGATACGCAGTATTTT
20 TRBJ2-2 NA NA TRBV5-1 CASSFSPGLAWSDNTGELFF TGCGCCAGCAGCTTCAGCCCGGGTCTAGCTTGGTCGGATAACACCGGGGAGCTGTTTTTT
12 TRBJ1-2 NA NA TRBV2 CASISRGYGYTF TGTGCCAGCATCTCCAGGGGCTATGGCTACACCTTC
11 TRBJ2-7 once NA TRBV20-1 CSASGGGEQYF TGCAGTGCTAGTGGCGGCGGCGAGCAGTACTTC
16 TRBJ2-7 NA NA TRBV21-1 CASSKSPDRSSYEQYF TGTGCCAGCAGCAAAAGCCCGGACAGGAGCTCCTACGAGCAGTACTTC
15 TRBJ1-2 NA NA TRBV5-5 CASSSTPPGFNGYTF TGTGCCAGCAGCTCCACCCCCCCCGGGTTCAATGGCTACACCTTC
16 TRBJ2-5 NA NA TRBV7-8 CASSFFASGNQETQYF TGTGCCAGCAGCTTTTTCGCCTCCGGGAATCAAGAGACCCAGTACTTC
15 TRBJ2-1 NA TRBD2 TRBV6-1 CASSIRTSGMDEQFF TGTGCCAGCAGTATTCGGACTAGCGGGATGGATGAGCAGTTCTTC
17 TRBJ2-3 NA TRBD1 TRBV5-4 CASSSHRTGDVADTQYF TGTGCCAGCAGCTCCCATCGGACAGGCGATGTGGCAGATACGCAGTATTTT
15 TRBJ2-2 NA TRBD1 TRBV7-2 CASSLVGQRTGELFF TGTGCCAGCAGCTTAGTGGGACAGCGGACCGGGGAGCTGTTTTTT
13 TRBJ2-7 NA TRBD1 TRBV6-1 CASRRDRGDEQYF TGTGCCAGCAGGAGAGACAGGGGGGACGAGCAGTACTTC
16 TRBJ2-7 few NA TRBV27 CASSSSGVGSSYEQYF TGTGCCAGCAGTTCCTCCGGGGTAGGAAGCTCCTACGAGCAGTACTTC
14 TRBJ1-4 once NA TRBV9 CASSDRLHNEKLFF TGTGCCAGCAGCGACCGGCTTCATAATGAAAAACTGTTTTTT
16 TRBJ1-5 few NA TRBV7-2 CASSLVAGTGGQPQHF TGTGCCAGCAGCTTAGTCGCCGGGACGGGAGGACAGCCCCAGCATTTT
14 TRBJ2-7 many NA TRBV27 CASSFSQGPYEQYF TGTGCCAGCAGTTTCTCTCAGGGTCCGTACGAGCAGTACTTC
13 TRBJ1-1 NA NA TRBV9 CASSVAWGTEAFF TGTGCCAGCAGCGTAGCTTGGGGCACTGAAGCTTTCTTT
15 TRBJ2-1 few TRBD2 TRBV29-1 CSVVASGRGTTHEFF TGCAGCGTTGTGGCTAGCGGGAGGGGGACGACACACGAGTTCTTC
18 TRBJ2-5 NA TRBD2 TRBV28 CASRSQLTGGPFSETQYF TGTGCCAGCAGGTCCCAACTGACGGGAGGGCCGTTCTCAGAGACCCAGTACTTC
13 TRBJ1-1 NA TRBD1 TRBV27 CASSVNRGPQAFF TGTGCCAGCAGTGTCAACAGGGGGCCGCAAGCTTTCTTT
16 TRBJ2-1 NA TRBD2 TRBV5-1 CASSLAIAGGYNEQFF TGCGCCAGCAGCTTGGCAATAGCGGGAGGGTACAATGAGCAGTTCTTC
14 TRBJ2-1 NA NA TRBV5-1 CASRLDNSYNEQFF TGCGCCAGCAGGTTGGATAACTCCTACAATGAGCAGTTCTTC
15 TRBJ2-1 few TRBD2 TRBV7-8 CASSPWSSGRNEQFF TGTGCCAGCAGCCCGTGGAGTAGCGGGAGAAATGAGCAGTTCTTC